A selection of T cell receptor beta chains follows, all from one sample in a study of T-cell reconstitution after alpha-beta-depleted transplantation in children. TCRdb re-called the PCR reads with MiXCR, one entry per CDR3 protein. The sample has around 600,000 distinct CDR3 sequences; approximately 10% are singletons. Source: PBMCs from the stem cell graft donor, taken from the stem cell graft. Receptor source: a human donor who donated a stem cell graft to a child with acute myeloid leukemia. Both conserved end residues are part of each CDR3. D genes are given only for firm matches. Clone size appears in some rows only: once, few, many, or a class for an expanded clone.

J,D,V,size,CDR3,DNA
TRBJ1-1,NA,TRBV7-9,NA,CASSPGSEKGSTEAFF,TGTGCCAGCAGCCCGGGGTCGGAGAAGGGATCCACTGAAGCTTTCTTT
TRBJ2-2,TRBD2,TRBV15,NA,CATSRPEREVTGELFF,TGTGCCACCAGCAGACCGGAGCGGGAGGTCACCGGGGAGCTGTTTTTT
TRBJ2-4,TRBD2,TRBV20-1,few,CSAPSAGAGTIQYF,TGCAGTGCTCCCTCAGCGGGAGCGGGGACCATTCAGTACTTC
TRBJ2-7,TRBD1,TRBV12-3/TRBV12-4,many,CASSFLGQGFEEQYF,TGTGCCAGCAGTTTTCTAGGACAGGGGTTTGAAGAGCAGTACTTC
TRBJ1-6,TRBD1,TRBV5-1,NA,CASTETRTGMNNSPLHF,TGCGCCAGCACGGAAACTCGGACAGGGATGAACAATTCACCCCTCCACTTT
TRBJ1-2,TRBD1,TRBV5-1,many,CASSSPGQNYGYTF,TGTGCCAGCAGCTCGCCGGGACAGAACTATGGCTACACCTTC
TRBJ2-2,NA,TRBV2,NA,CASTGALGTGELFF,TGTGCCAGCACAGGGGCGCTGGGCACCGGGGAGCTGTTTTTT
TRBJ1-2,NA,TRBV29-1,many,CSVEDLLTGGYGYTF,TGCAGCGTTGAAGATCTTCTGACAGGAGGCTATGGCTACACCTTC
TRBJ2-5,TRBD2,TRBV27,few,CASSLGGSKQETQYF,TGTGCCAGCAGTTTAGGCGGGAGTAAACAAGAGACCCAGTACTTC
TRBJ2-3,TRBD2,TRBV12-3/TRBV12-4,many,CASSFTGRAVDTQYF,TGTGCCAGCAGTTTTACCGGGAGGGCCGTAGATACGCAGTATTTT
TRBJ2-5,TRBD1,TRBV6-6,many,CESRQGETQYF,TGTGAGAGCCGACAGGGAGAGACCCAGTACTTC
TRBJ2-2,TRBD2,TRBV10-3,few,CATLGLAGAAITGELFF,TGTGCCACCCTGGGACTAGCGGGAGCGGCCATCACCGGGGAGCTGTTTTTT
TRBJ1-3,NA,TRBV6-1,few,CASSRNGQRSSGNTIYF,TGTGCCAGCAGTCGTAACGGACAGCGAAGCTCTGGAAACACCATATATTTT
TRBJ2-7,NA,TRBV27,few,CASSYGRGLYEQYF,TGTGCCAGCAGTTACGGGCGGGGACTCTACGAGCAGTACTTC
TRBJ2-7,NA,TRBV11-2,NA,CASSPRSGGARRISSYEQYF,TGTGCCAGCAGCCCGAGGTCGGGCGGGGCCCGGCGAATAAGCTCCTACGAGCAGTACTTC
TRBJ2-1,NA,TRBV2,many,CASSVSLARGEQFF,TGTGCCAGCAGTGTGTCACTAGCTCGTGGTGAGCAGTTCTTC
TRBJ2-5,NA,TRBV11-2,NA,CASSPVGQGGETQYF,TGTGCCAGCAGCCCAGTGGGCCAAGGGGGGGAGACCCAGTACTTC
TRBJ2-5,NA,TRBV5-1,NA,CASSLDGRSGLEETQYF,TGCGCCAGCAGCTTGGACGGGCGTAGCGGACTGGAAGAGACCCAGTACTTC
TRBJ2-7,TRBD2,TRBV12-3/TRBV12-4,many,CASSFTSGRTEQYF,TGTGCCAGCAGTTTTACTAGCGGGAGAACCGAGCAGTACTTC
TRBJ2-1,NA,TRBV7-9,many,CASSLAGLSSYNEQFF,TGTGCCAGCAGCTTAGCTGGACTGAGCTCCTACAATGAGCAGTTCTTC
TRBJ2-1,TRBD2,TRBV6-4,NA,CASSDSFITGGPHNEQFF,TGTGCCAGCAGTGACTCGTTTATAACGGGAGGGCCCCACAATGAGCAGTTCTTC
TRBJ2-3,NA,TRBV7-9,many,CASSSPYTQYF,TGTGCCAGCAGCTCGCCGTATACGCAGTATTTT
TRBJ2-1,TRBD2,TRBV20-1,NA,CSARGLAGGSDYNEQFF,TGCAGTGCTAGGGGACTAGCGGGAGGGTCGGACTACAATGAGCAGTTCTTC
TRBJ2-2,NA,TRBV5-1,NA,CASTRATNTGELFF,TGCGCCAGCACCCGGGCCACGAACACCGGGGAGCTGTTTTTT
TRBJ1-1,NA,TRBV20-1,NA,CSAPKQAPKDTEAFF,TGCAGTGCTCCTAAACAGGCGCCTAAGGACACTGAAGCTTTCTTT
TRBJ2-2,NA,TRBV12-3/TRBV12-4,many,CASSSYTGELFF,TGTGCCAGCAGTTCGTACACCGGGGAGCTGTTTTTT
TRBJ1-3,NA,TRBV14,few,CASSQNSYSGNTIYF,TGTGCCAGCAGCCAGAACAGCTACTCTGGAAACACCATATATTTT
TRBJ2-5,TRBD1,TRBV28,many,CASRDRVKETQYF,TGTGCCAGCCGGGACAGGGTGAAAGAGACCCAGTACTTC
TRBJ2-3,NA,TRBV5-1,NA,CASSLYASADTQYF,TGCGCCAGCAGCTTGTATGCGAGCGCAGATACGCAGTATTTT
TRBJ2-1,TRBD2,TRBV6-2/TRBV6-3,few,CASSSGGAGKQFF,TGTGCCAGCAGTTCCGGGGGGGCGGGAAAGCAGTTCTTC
TRBJ2-3,TRBD1,TRBV29-1,many,CSGQPGGADTQYF,TGCAGCGGCCAACCAGGGGGAGCAGATACGCAGTATTTT
TRBJ1-1,NA,TRBV5-1,NA,CASSLQTGGNTEAFF,TGCGCCAGCAGCTTGCAAACGGGGGGGAACACTGAAGCTTTCTTT
TRBJ1-4,NA,TRBV5-1,once,CASSTNRRTNEKLFF,TGCGCCAGCAGCACCAACAGGAGGACTAATGAAAAACTGTTTTTT
TRBJ1-4,NA,TRBV12-3/TRBV12-4,few,CASRKDSANEKLFF,TGTGCCAGCAGGAAGGACAGTGCTAATGAAAAACTGTTTTTT
TRBJ2-1,TRBD1,TRBV7-9,NA,CASLGQGMPNEQFF,TGTGCCAGCCTGGGACAGGGCATGCCTAATGAGCAGTTCTTC
TRBJ2-1,NA,TRBV7-2,NA,CASRPVGAYNEQFF,TGTGCCAGCAGGCCTGTAGGCGCCTACAATGAGCAGTTCTTC
TRBJ2-7,NA,TRBV20-1,few,CSALGPGSNEQYF,TGCAGTGCCCTTGGCCCAGGGTCGAACGAGCAGTACTTC
TRBJ1-5,NA,TRBV6-1,NA,CASSGFGGGSNQPQHF,TGTGCCAGCAGTGGATTCGGGGGTGGTAGCAATCAGCCCCAGCATTTT
TRBJ2-4,TRBD2,TRBV29-1,NA,CSVESGGASGGSRYF,TGCAGCGTTGAATCGGGTGGGGCTAGCGGGGGTAGCCGGTACTTC
TRBJ2-3,TRBD1,TRBV18,few,CASSPDGQGSNTQYF,TGTGCCAGCTCACCGGACGGACAGGGTTCAAATACGCAGTATTTT
TRBJ2-7,NA,TRBV12-3/TRBV12-4,few,CASSLGVGTSHSYEQYF,TGTGCCAGCAGTTTAGGAGTAGGGACCTCTCACTCCTACGAGCAGTACTTC
TRBJ2-5,NA,TRBV25-1,NA,CASSESGGGAYQETQYF,TGTGCCAGCAGTGAATCGGGCGGCGGGGCGTACCAAGAGACCCAGTACTTC
TRBJ2-3,TRBD1,TRBV28,few,CASSFHGQDTDTQYF,TGTGCCAGCAGCTTTCATGGACAGGACACAGATACGCAGTATTTT
TRBJ1-5,NA,TRBV24-1,few,CATGAGPSNQPQHF,TGTGCCACCGGAGCAGGACCTAGCAATCAGCCCCAGCATTTT
TRBJ1-5,NA,TRBV12-3/TRBV12-4,NA,CASSWTAPSNQPQHF,TGTGCCAGCAGTTGGACGGCCCCTAGCAATCAGCCCCAGCATTTT